A single sample is the source of the 23 T cell receptor beta chains below, sequenced in a study of Graves' ophthalmopathy and Graves' hyperthyroidism. The sequenced template was RNA, covering the TCR beta CDR3 region. Following a first-round RT-PCR that used HTBI primers, a second-round multiplex PCR was carried out. TCRdb reprocessed the multiplex PCR reads with MiXCR, giving one entry per CDR3 protein. The sample yields around 1,000,000 distinct CDR3 sequences, about two fifths seen once. Sequences were obtained from peripheral blood or thyroid tissue (not recorded which). The receptors stem from an adult man with Graves' hyperthyroidism.

The chain uses TRBV7-2 and TRBJ1-6; 10 bases are shared with TRBD1. The CDR3 extends over 15 amino acids. J lost 10 bases, V lost 5 bases, and 8 bases had no gene match. Germline CDR1 reads SGHTA; CDR2 reads FQGNSA. As DNA, the CDR3 is TGTGCCAGCAGCCCCAGACAGGGGGCTAGCTCACCCCTCCACTTT. Translated, it gives CASSPRQGASSPLHF.

The CDR3 region is CASSESLSGPGTEAFF. CDR3 DNA sequence: TGCGCCAGCAGTGAGTCGTTGTCGGGGCCGGGCACTGAAGCTTTCTTT. V gene TRBV10-2 combines with J gene TRBJ1-1; tentative D call: TRBD1 (5 bases). The CDR3 extends over 16 amino acids. The germline CDR1 and CDR2 sequences are WSHSY and SAAADI. Deletions cut 0 bases from V and 4 bases from J, with 15 bases between.

There are a few counts of this clonotype. This likely stems from a read error, as it lies one base from a far larger clone. The rearrangement uses TRBV10-2 and TRBJ2-7; D is ambiguous. Germline CDR1 is WSHSY and CDR2 is SAAADI. This CDR3 is 10 amino acids long. The V gene lost 2 bases and the J gene lost 5 bases, with 1 base spanning the gap. CDR3 sequence: CASSEDEQYF. In nucleotides, the CDR3 is TGCGCCAGCAGTGAGGACGAGCAGTACTTC.

The chain uses TRBV6-5 and TRBJ1-6; D unclear. CDR1 and CDR2 from the germline V gene are MNHEY and SVGAGI. The CDR3 covers 16 residues. V gave up 6 bases and J gave up 7 bases, with 19 bases separating them. The CDR3 region has the DNA TGTGCCAGCAGGTACACCCGTCAGGTGGGGAATTCACCCCTCCACTTT. Amino acid sequence: CASRYTRQVGNSPLHF.

In its sample, this clonotype was seen many times. The chain carries TRBV10-3 and TRBJ1-6; tentative D call: TRBD1 (6 bases). In germline, CDR1 is ENHRY, CDR2 SYGVKD. The CDR3 is 15 residues long. Trimming removed 7 bases from V and 7 bases from J, with 17 bases in between. The CDR3 DNA is TGTGCCATCACGTCAGGGGTATCCTCCAATTCACCCCTCCACTTT. Its translation is CAITSGVSSNSPLHF.

In its sample, this clonotype was seen many times. The CDR3 protein is CASTLDWGNTIYF. The CDR3 nucleotides read TGTGCCAGCACCCTGGACTGGGGAAACACCATATATTTT. V is TRBV7-2 and J is TRBJ1-3; D is unresolved. This CDR3 is built from 13 residues. The V and J ends lost 7 bases and 4 bases respectively, with 11 bases between them. Germline V lookup: CDR1 SGHTA, CDR2 FQGNSA.

There are many counts of this clonotype. Sequence at one end of the junction differs from germline and may be a read error. The rearrangement uses TRBV20-1 and TRBJ1-5; D possibly corresponds to TRBD1 (6 bases). Germline CDR1 reads DFQATT; CDR2 reads SNEGSKA (reference sequence). CDR3 length equals 12 residues. CDR3 nucleotides: TGCAGTGCAAGAGGGGGTGGTCAGCCCCAGCATTTT. Translation gives CSARGGGQPQHF.

J is TRBJ2-5 and V is TRBV29-1, with D tentatively TRBD1 (7 bases). V was clipped by 3 bases and J by 1 base, with 12 bases between them. The CDR3 extends over 14 amino acids. CDR1 is SQVTM and CDR2 is ANQGSEA in the germline V gene. The DNA of the CDR3 is TGCAGCGTTGACCGGGGGACAGCCCAAGAGACCCAGTACTTC. It encodes CSVDRGTAQETQYF.

This clonotype was detected only a few times. The rearrangement links TRBV4-1 to TRBJ2-5, with TRBD2 as a possible D gene (5 bases). CDR1 and CDR2 (germline): MGHRA, YSYEKL. V was trimmed by 0 bases and J by 5 bases, leaving 13 bases between them. This CDR3 region has 15 residues. The CDR3 is CASSQEVLGDETQYF. CDR3 in DNA: TGCGCCAGCAGCCAAGAGGTTCTGGGAGATGAGACCCAGTACTTC.

This chain joins TRBV25-1 and TRBJ2-5, with 12 bases that match TRBD2. Germline V gene data show CDR1 as MGHDK and CDR2 as SYGVNS. The CDR3 has 17 amino acids. J was trimmed by 5 bases and V by 2 bases; bases with no gene match: 9. The CDR3, as DNA: TGTGCCAGCAGTGAAAGGGCTAGCGGGGGGGCCTTGGAGACCCAGTACTTC. It codes for CASSERASGGALETQYF.

This chain connects TRBV18 to TRBJ2-7, with D uncertain. The CDR3 extends over 16 amino acids. The V gene's germline CDR1 is KGHSH and CDR2 LQKENI. V shed 5 bases and J shed 6 bases, with 23 bases lying between them. The CDR3: CASSRRTEVSASEQYF. CDR3 sequence (DNA): TGTGCCAGCTCAAGACGGACCGAGGTGTCGGCGAGCGAGCAGTACTTC.

This chain links TRBV27 with TRBJ2-5, with TRBD1 as a possible D gene (5 bases). V gave up 6 bases and J gave up 1 base, with 12 bases separating them. This CDR3 is 14 amino acids long. Germline loops: CDR1 MNHEY, CDR2 SMNVEV (reference sequence). The CDR3 nucleotides read TGTGCCAGCAGAAACCAGGGATTCCAAGAGACCCAGTACTTC. This encodes CASRNQGFQETQYF.

This rearrangement joins TRBV6-5 to TRBJ1-1; the D is unclear. In germline, CDR1 is MNHEY, CDR2 SVGAGI. This CDR3 has 13 amino acids. Between the trimmed V and J ends, which lost 3 bases and 5 bases, there was a span of 10 bases. The CDR3 loop reads CASSYYGKTEAFF. The CDR3 nucleotides read TGTGCCAGCAGTTATTATGGGAAAACTGAAGCTTTCTTT.

This clonotype was seen many times. The genes are TRBV20-1 and TRBJ2-5; D is uncertain. Germline V CDR1 and CDR2: DFQATT, SNEGSKA (reference sequence). V lost 7 bases and J 2 bases, leaving 11 bases between the germline ends. This CDR3 is built from 12 residues. The CDR3 spells CSGAREQETQYF. CDR3 in DNA: TGCAGTGGGGCAAGAGAACAAGAGACCCAGTACTTC.

The chain uses TRBV29-1 and TRBJ1-1; 12 bases match TRBD1. Trimming cost V 6 bases and J 3 bases; bases outside gene matches: 11. Germline CDR1 and CDR2: SQVTM and ANQGSEA. The CDR3 runs 16 residues. This chain's CDR3 is CSVQYRDRGQDTEAFF. The CDR3 nucleotides are TGCAGCGTCCAATACCGGGACAGGGGGCAGGACACTGAAGCTTTCTTT.

The chain combines TRBV29-1 with TRBJ2-3; TRBD1 aligns across 7 bases. The V segment lost 6 bases and the J segment 0 bases; nucleotides outside the gene matches: 12. Per the germline V gene, CDR1 is SQVTM and CDR2 is ANQGSEA. CDR3 size: 16 residues. The DNA of the CDR3 is TGCAGCGTAAGAGACACCGGGACAGCTAGCACAGATACGCAGTATTTT. This translates into CSVRDTGTASTDTQYF.

This clonotype was observed a few times. The chain links TRBV5-8 to TRBJ2-2; D remains unclear. Germline V lookup: CDR1 SGHTS, CDR2 YDEGEE. The length of the CDR3 is 13 residues. V was clipped by 0 bases and J by 7 bases, with 7 bases between them. The CDR3 region is CASSLERNGELFF. CDR3 bases: TGTGCCAGCAGCTTGGAGAGGAACGGGGAGCTGTTTTTT.

As to this clonotype: One base away lies a much larger clone, so this may be a sequencing read error. This sequence joins TRBV28 and TRBJ1-1; D is ambiguous. Trimming pared 5 bases from V and 10 bases from J, leaving 17 bases between. The CDR3 consists of 13 residues. Germline-derived CDR1 and CDR2 are MDHEN and SYDVKM. The CDR3, as DNA: TGTGCCAGCAGTGCGGTCGACAAACCAGCAGCTTTCTTT. This translates into CASSAVDKPAAFF.

This clonotype showed up many times. The gene calls are TRBV12-3 or TRBV12-4 and TRBJ1-1; possible D gene TRBD1, 6 bases. V was cut by 5 bases and J by 6 bases, with 16 bases left in between. The CDR3 extends over 14 amino acids. The DNA of the CDR3 is TGTGCCAGCAGTCAGGGGCGGCCTCAGTCTGAAGCTTTCTTT. Translated, it gives CASSQGRPQSEAFF.

The chain uses TRBV6-1 and TRBJ2-2; 9 bases are a match to TRBD1. Looked up from germline, CDR1 is MNHNS and CDR2 is SASEGT. V gave up 7 bases and J gave up 7 bases; unmatched junction bases: 7. The CDR3 has 14 residues. CDR3 DNA: TGTGCCAGCATCCACAGGGGGCTCGGCGGGGAGCTGTTTTTT. This gives the protein CASIHRGLGGELFF.

In this sample, this clonotype turned up a few times. V gene TRBV2 combines with J gene TRBJ2-7; D gene ambiguous. The CDR3 has 15 residues. The ends were cut back, 4 bases at V and 3 bases at J, with 16 bases in the middle. The germline V gene encodes CDR1 SNHLY and CDR2 FYNNEI. Here the CDR3 reads CASSGSHRTDYEQYF. CDR3 coding DNA: TGTGCCAGCAGTGGAAGCCACCGAACTGACTACGAGCAGTACTTC.

V and J are TRBV11-1 and TRBJ1-1, with D tentatively TRBD1 (6 bases). Looked up from germline, CDR1 is SGHAT and CDR2 is FQDESV (reference sequence). Trimming took off 1 base at V and 8 bases at J, with 26 bases between the two ends. The CDR3 is 18 amino acids. Here the CDR3 reads CASSLGQVKGRTRTEAFF. The CDR3 coding sequence is TGTGCCAGCAGCTTAGGACAGGTGAAAGGCAGGACCCGGACCGAAGCTTTCTTT.

The rearrangement joins TRBV5-5 to TRBJ2-6, with TRBD1 as a possible D gene (7 bases). Germline V CDR1 and CDR2: SGHKS, YYEKEE (reference sequence). The germline V and J ends were trimmed by 0 bases and 0 bases, with 19 bases remaining between them. This CDR3 has 20 amino acids. This CDR3 is CASSLAAGGGTLSGANVLTF. CDR3 in DNA: TGTGCCAGCAGCTTGGCGGCAGGGGGAGGAACCCTCTCTGGGGCCAACGTCCTGACTTTC.